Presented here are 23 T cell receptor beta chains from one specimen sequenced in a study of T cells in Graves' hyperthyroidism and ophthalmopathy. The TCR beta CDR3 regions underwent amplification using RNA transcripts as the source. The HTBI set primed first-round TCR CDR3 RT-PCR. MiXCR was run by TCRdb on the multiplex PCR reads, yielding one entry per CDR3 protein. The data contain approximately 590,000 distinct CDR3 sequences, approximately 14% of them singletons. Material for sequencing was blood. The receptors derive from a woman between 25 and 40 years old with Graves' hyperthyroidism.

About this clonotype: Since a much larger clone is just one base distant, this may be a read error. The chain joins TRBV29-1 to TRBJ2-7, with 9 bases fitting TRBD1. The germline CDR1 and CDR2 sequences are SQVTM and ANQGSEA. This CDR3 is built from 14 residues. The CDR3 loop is CSVATGTGFYGQYF. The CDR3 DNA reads TGCAGCGTCGCCACCGGGACAGGGTTCTACGGGCAGTACTTC.

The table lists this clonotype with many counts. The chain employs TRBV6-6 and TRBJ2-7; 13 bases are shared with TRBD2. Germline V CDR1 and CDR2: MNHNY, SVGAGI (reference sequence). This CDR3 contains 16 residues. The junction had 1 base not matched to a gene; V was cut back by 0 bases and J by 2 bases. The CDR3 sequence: CASSYSGLAGAYEQYF. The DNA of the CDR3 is TGTGCCAGCAGTTACTCCGGACTAGCGGGAGCCTACGAGCAGTACTTC.

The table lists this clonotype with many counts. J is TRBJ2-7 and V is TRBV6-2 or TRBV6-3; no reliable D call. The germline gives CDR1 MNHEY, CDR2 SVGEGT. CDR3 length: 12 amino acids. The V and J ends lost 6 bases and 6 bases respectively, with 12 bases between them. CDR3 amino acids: CASSALVTEQYF. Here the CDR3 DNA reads TGTGCCAGCAGCGCCCTCGTCACCGAGCAGTACTTC.

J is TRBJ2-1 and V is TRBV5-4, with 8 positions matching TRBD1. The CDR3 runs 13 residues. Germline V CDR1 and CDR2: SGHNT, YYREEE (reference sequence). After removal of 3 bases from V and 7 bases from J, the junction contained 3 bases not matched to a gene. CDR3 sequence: CASSWDRTNEQFF. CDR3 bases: TGTGCCAGCAGCTGGGACAGGACTAATGAGCAGTTCTTC.

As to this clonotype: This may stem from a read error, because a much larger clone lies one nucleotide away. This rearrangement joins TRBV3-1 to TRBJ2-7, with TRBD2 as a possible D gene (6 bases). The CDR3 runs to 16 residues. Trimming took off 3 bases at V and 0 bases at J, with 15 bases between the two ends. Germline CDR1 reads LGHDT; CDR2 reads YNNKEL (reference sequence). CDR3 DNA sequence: TGTGCCAGCAGCCATGGGTCTAGCGTCTCCTCCTACGAGCAGTACTTC. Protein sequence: CASSHGSSVSSYEQYF.

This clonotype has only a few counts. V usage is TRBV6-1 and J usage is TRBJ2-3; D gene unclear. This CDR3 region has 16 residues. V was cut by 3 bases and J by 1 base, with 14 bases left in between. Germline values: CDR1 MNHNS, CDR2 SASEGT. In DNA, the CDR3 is TGTGCCAGCAGTGATTACAGCTCCTTGGGCACAGATACGCAGTATTTT. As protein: CASSDYSSLGTDTQYF.

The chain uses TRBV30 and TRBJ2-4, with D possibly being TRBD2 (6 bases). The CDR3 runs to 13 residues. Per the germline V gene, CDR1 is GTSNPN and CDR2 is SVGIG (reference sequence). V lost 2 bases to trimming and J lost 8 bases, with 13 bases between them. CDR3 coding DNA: TGTGCCTGGAGTAGCTGGGGGGTCGACATTCAGTACTTC. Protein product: CAWSSWGVDIQYF.

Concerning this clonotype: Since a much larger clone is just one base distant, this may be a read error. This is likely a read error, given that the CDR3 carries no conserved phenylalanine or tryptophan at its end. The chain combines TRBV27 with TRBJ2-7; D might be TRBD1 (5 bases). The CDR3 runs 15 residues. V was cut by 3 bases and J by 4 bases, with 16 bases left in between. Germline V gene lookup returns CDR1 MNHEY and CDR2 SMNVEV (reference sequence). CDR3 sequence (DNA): TGTGCCAGCAGTTTGACCCGTAAGGACAAATACGAGCAGTACCTC. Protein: CASSLTRKDKYEQYL.

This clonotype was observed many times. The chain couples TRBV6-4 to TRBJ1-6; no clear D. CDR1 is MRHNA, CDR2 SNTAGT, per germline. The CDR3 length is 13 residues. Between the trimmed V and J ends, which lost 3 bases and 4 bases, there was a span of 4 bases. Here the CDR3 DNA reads TGTGCCAGCAGTGAAGAGTATAATTCACCCCTCCACTTT. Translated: CASSEEYNSPLHF.

As DNA, the CDR3 is TGTGCCAGCACCCCCCGCAGGGCTGTTAATTCACCCCTCCACTTT. Translating gives CASTPRRAVNSPLHF. The chain is built from TRBV12-3 or TRBV12-4 and TRBJ1-6, with TRBD1 as a possible D gene (5 bases). Trimming shortened V by 7 bases and J by 6 bases, and 16 bases separated the two germline ends. The CDR3 runs to 15 residues.

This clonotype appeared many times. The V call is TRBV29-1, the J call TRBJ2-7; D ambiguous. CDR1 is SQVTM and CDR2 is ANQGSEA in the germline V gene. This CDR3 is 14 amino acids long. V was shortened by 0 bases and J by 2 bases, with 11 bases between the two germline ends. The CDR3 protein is CSVEDQGSTYEQYF. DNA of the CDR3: TGCAGCGTTGAAGATCAAGGCTCCACCTACGAGCAGTACTTC.

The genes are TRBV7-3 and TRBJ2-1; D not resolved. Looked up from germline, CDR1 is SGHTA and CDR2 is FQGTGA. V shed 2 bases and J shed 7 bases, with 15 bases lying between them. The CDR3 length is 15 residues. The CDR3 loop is CASSLPLGTQNEQFF. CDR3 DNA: TGTGCCAGCAGCTTACCCCTTGGCACACAGAATGAGCAGTTCTTC.

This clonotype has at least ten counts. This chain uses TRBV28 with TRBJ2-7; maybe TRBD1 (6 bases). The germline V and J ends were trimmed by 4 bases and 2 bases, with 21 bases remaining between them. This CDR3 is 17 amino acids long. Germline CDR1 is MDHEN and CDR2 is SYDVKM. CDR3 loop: CASSSDSGIRGPYEQYF. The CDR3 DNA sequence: TGTGCCAGCAGTTCGGATTCGGGGATCAGGGGACCCTACGAGCAGTACTTC.

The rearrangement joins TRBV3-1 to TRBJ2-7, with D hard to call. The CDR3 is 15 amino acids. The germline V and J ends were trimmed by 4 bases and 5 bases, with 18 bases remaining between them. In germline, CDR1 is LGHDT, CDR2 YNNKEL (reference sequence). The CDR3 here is CASSLGLELSDEQYF. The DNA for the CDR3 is TGTGCCAGCAGCCTAGGCTTAGAATTGTCGGACGAGCAGTACTTC.

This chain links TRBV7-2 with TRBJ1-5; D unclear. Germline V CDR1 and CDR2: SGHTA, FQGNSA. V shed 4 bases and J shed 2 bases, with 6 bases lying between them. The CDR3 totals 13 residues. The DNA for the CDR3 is TGTGCCAGCAGCTGGAGGGGCAATCAGCCCCAGCATTTT. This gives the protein CASSWRGNQPQHF.

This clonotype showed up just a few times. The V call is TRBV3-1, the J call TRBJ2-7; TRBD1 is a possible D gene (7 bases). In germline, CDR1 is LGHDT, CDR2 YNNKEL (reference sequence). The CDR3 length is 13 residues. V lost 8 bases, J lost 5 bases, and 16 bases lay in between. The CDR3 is CASGRGAINEQYF. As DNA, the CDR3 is TGTGCCAGCGGCAGGGGGGCGATCAACGAGCAGTACTTC.

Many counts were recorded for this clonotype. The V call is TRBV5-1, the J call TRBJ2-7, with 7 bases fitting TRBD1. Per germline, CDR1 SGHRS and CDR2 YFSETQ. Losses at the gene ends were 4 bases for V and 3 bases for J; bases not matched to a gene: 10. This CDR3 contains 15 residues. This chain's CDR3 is CASSPYTGDLYEQYF. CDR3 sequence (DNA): TGCGCCAGCAGCCCCTACACAGGGGACCTCTACGAGCAGTACTTC.

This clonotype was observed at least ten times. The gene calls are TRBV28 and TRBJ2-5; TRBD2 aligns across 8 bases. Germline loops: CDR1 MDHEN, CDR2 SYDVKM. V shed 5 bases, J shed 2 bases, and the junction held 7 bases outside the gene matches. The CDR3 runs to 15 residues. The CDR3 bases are TGTGCCAGCAGTCAACTAGCGGAGAGACAAGAGACCCAGTACTTC. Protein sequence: CASSQLAERQETQYF.

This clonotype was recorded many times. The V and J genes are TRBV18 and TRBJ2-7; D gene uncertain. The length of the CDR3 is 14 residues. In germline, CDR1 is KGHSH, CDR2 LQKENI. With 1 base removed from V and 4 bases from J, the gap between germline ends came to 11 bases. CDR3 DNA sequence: TGTGCCAGCTCACCACAAGGGTCCGAGTACGAGCAGTACTTC. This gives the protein CASSPQGSEYEQYF. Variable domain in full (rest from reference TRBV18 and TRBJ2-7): NAGVMQNPRHLVRRRGQEARLRCSPMKGHSHVYWYRQLPEEGLKFMVYLQKENIIDESGMPKERFSAEFPKEGPSILRIQQVVRGDSAAYFCASSPQGSEYEQYFGPGTRLTVT.

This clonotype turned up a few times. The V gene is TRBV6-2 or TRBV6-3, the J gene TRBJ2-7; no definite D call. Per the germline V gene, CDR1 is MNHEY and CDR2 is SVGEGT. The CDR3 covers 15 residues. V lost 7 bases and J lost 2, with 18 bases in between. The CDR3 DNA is TGTGCCAGCAAAAACCTTTGGGCGGATACCTACGAGCAGTACTTC. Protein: CASKNLWADTYEQYF.

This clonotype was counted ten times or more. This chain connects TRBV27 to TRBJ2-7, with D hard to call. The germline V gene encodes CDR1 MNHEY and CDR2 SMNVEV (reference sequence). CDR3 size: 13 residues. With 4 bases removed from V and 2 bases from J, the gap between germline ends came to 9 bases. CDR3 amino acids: CASSSKVAYEQYF. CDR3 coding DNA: TGTGCCAGCAGTTCCAAAGTCGCCTACGAGCAGTACTTC.

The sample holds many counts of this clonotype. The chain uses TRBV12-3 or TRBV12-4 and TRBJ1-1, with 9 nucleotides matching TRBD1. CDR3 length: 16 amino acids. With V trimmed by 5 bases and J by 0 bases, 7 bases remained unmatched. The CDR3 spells CASSPWTGAMNTEAFF. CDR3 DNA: TGTGCCAGCAGTCCCTGGACAGGGGCTATGAACACTGAAGCTTTCTTT.

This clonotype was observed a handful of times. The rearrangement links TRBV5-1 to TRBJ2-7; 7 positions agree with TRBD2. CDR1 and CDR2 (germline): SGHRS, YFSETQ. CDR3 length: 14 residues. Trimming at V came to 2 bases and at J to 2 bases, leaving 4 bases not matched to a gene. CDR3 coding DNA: TGCGCCAGCAGCTTTTGGGGGGGTGCCTACGAGCAGTACTTC. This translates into CASSFWGGAYEQYF.